A single sample gave rise to the 20 T cell receptor beta chains below, sequenced in a study of blood T cell repertoires in COVID-19. Sequenced by immunoSEQ multiplex PCR; TCRdb stores in-frame clones only, minus some. The sample shows around 180,000 clones, around four fifths of them seen only once. Sequenced material: peripheral blood. These receptors came from a woman younger than 45 with acute or convalescent COVID-19.

This chain links TRBV10-3 with TRBJ2-7; TRBD1 is a possible D gene (6 bases). V lost 6 bases and J 2 bases, leaving 14 bases between the germline ends. The germline V gene encodes CDR1 ENHRY and CDR2 SYGVKD. CDR3 length equals 14 residues. For the CDR3, the DNA is TGTGCCATCAGCCCGGAGGACAGAGCCTACGAGCAGTACTTC. Translating it yields CAISPEDRAYEQYF.

The chain is built from TRBV6-5 and TRBJ2-7; D is unclear. Germline CDR1 and CDR2: MNHEY and SVGAGI. V was cut by 2 bases and J by 5 bases, with 4 bases left in between. This CDR3 has 11 residues. For the CDR3, the DNA is TGTGCCAGCAGTTACAGCGACGAGCAGTACTTC. It yields the protein CASSYSDEQYF.

The chain combines TRBV20-1 with TRBJ2-1; maybe TRBD2 (5 bases). The CDR3 has 12 residues. V was trimmed by 3 bases and J by 8 bases, leaving 11 bases between them. Germline CDR1 and CDR2: DFQATT and SNEGSKA (reference sequence). The chain's CDR3 is CSASLAGHEQFF. CDR3 nucleotide sequence: TGCAGTGCTAGTCTGGCGGGCCATGAGCAGTTCTTC.

The chain carries TRBV4-1 and TRBJ1-2, with 9 nucleotides matching TRBD1. V dropped 0 bases and J dropped 6; count of bases not matched to a gene: 8. The germline V gene encodes CDR1 MGHRA and CDR2 YSYEKL. The CDR3 runs 16 residues. The CDR3 loop is CASSQDPTGGPNGYTF. Written as DNA, the CDR3 is TGCGCCAGCAGCCAAGACCCCACAGGGGGCCCCAATGGCTACACCTTC.

The rearrangement joins TRBV25-1 to TRBJ1-2; 8 nucleotides align to TRBD1. V was pared by 4 bases and J by 8 bases, with 6 bases of the junction left unmatched. From germline, CDR1 is MGHDK and CDR2 SYGVNS. The CDR3 covers 13 residues. CDR3 coding DNA: TGTGCCAGCAGTGGTTCAGGGGGCGCAGGCTACACCTTC. This sequence encodes CASSGSGGAGYTF.

The chain couples TRBV28 to TRBJ2-4; D is ambiguous. Germline V lookup: CDR1 MDHEN, CDR2 SYDVKM. The V and J ends lost 6 bases and 7 bases respectively, with 16 bases between them. The CDR3 sequence is 14 residues long. CDR3 nucleotide sequence: TGTGCCAGCAGATCTGACCGCCTCGGGAACATTCAGTACTTC. Translated, it gives CASRSDRLGNIQYF. Looking up the rest from reference TRBV28 and TRBJ2-4 gives the full variable domain: DVKVTQSSRYLVKRTGEKVFLECVQDMDHENMFWYRQDPGLGLRLIYFSYDVKMKEKGDIPEGYSVSREKKERFSLILESASTNQTSMYLCASRSDRLGNIQYFGAGTRLSVL.

This clone occurred a few times. The J gene is TRBJ1-2, the V gene TRBV29-1; the D gene is possibly TRBD1 (5 bases). Looked up from germline, CDR1 is SQVTM and CDR2 is ANQGSEA. This CDR3 is 14 amino acids long. The V and J ends lost 0 bases and 2 bases respectively, with 10 bases between them. The CDR3 sequence: CSVEEGHTNYGYTF. The CDR3 DNA follows: TGCAGCGTTGAAGAGGGGCACACCAACTATGGCTACACCTTC.

This clone appeared a few times. The rearrangement joins TRBV7-2 to TRBJ2-1, with 11 bases lining up with TRBD2. CDR1 is SGHTA and CDR2 is FQGNSA in the germline V gene. The V gene end was trimmed by 6 bases and the J gene end by 5 bases; junction bases not matched to a gene: 6. CDR3 length equals 15 residues. For the CDR3, the DNA is TGTGCCAGCAGTTTCGGGACTAGCGGAGACAATGAGCAGTTCTTC. Translating it yields CASSFGTSGDNEQFF.

V and J are TRBV9 and TRBJ1-1, with 8 nucleotides matching TRBD1. The CDR3 is 14 residues long. The J segment lost 4 bases and the V segment lost 4 bases, leaving 6 bases of the junction unmatched. CDR1 SGDLS and CDR2 YYNGEE come from the germline V gene. The CDR3 sequence: CASSTFRGPTEAFF. The CDR3 bases are TGTGCCAGCAGCACATTCAGGGGGCCCACTGAAGCTTTCTTT.

The chain recombines TRBV7-9 with TRBJ2-2; D gene ambiguous. CDR3 length: 12 residues. Germline assignment: CDR1 SEHNR and CDR2 FQNEAQ (reference sequence). V lost 3 bases and J lost 8, with 7 bases in between. The CDR3 DNA sequence: TGTGCCAGCAGCTTTGAACGGGGGGAGCTGTTTTTT. Its translation is CASSFERGELFF. The full variable domain, completed using reference TRBV7-9 and TRBJ2-2, is DTGVSQNPRHKITKRGQNVTFRCDPISEHNRLYWYRQTLGQGPEFLTYFQNEAQLEKSRLLSDRFSAERPKGSFSTLEIQRTEQGDSAMYLCASSFERGELFFGEGSRLTVL.

This CDR3 is CASSSGTLNYGYTF. CDR3 DNA sequence: TGTGCCAGCAGTTCCGGGACTCTTAACTATGGCTACACCTTC. This chain connects TRBV6-5 to TRBJ1-2, with a possible D match to TRBD1 (5 bases). CDR3 size: 14 residues. CDR1 and CDR2 from the germline V gene are MNHEY and SVGAGI. With 4 bases removed from V and 1 base from J, the gap between germline ends came to 10 bases.

The rearrangement links TRBV5-1 to TRBJ2-1, with D maybe TRBD1 (5 bases). The CDR3 is 15 residues long. In germline, CDR1 is SGHRS, CDR2 YFSETQ. Trimming removed 4 bases at V and 5 bases at J, with 16 bases between. The CDR3 coding sequence is TGCGCCAGCAGCATTCGACAGACGGCGCACAATGAGCAGTTCTTC. It translates to CASSIRQTAHNEQFF.

V gene TRBV2 combines with J gene TRBJ2-5; 14 nucleotides line up with TRBD2. CDR1 is SNHLY and CDR2 is FYNNEI in the germline V gene. The CDR3 sequence is 16 residues long. The J segment lost 2 bases and the V segment lost 6 bases, leaving 5 bases of the junction unmatched. Here the CDR3 reads CASSGTSGSLQETQYF. In DNA form, the CDR3 reads TGTGCCAGCAGCGGGACTAGCGGGAGTTTACAAGAGACCCAGTACTTC.

CDR3 sequence: CASSLGSGGYNSPLHF. DNA for the CDR3: TGTGCCAGCAGTTTAGGCTCAGGGGGATATAATTCACCCCTCCACTTT. The V gene is TRBV27, the J gene TRBJ1-6; 7 bases agree with TRBD1. The CDR3 has 16 amino acids. V was clipped by 2 bases and J by 4 bases; unmatched bases: 5. Germline V lookup: CDR1 MNHEY, CDR2 SMNVEV (reference sequence).

A single count supports this clone. A read error may account for a junction end that differs from germline. This rearrangement joins TRBV11-3 to TRBJ2-7, with 7 bases aligning to TRBD1. Germline V gene lookup returns CDR1 SGHNT and CDR2 YENEEA. The CDR3 is 15 residues long. CDR3 loop: CTSSLDATGTYEQYF. The CDR3 DNA reads TGTACCAGCAGCTTAGACGCGACAGGGACCTACGAGCAGTACTTC.

J is TRBJ1-6 and V is TRBV25-1; maybe TRBD1 (5 bases). Trimming stripped 3 bases from V and 10 bases from J, with 16 bases between. Germline lookup yields CDR1 MGHDK and CDR2 SYGVNS. This CDR3 is 15 amino acids long. CDR3 loop: CASSEGTGPPSPLHF. In nucleotides, the CDR3 is TGTGCCAGCAGTGAGGGGACTGGACCGCCCTCACCCCTCCACTTT.

The V call is TRBV6-2 or TRBV6-3, the J call TRBJ1-5; D is uncertain. V lost 5 bases, J lost 0 bases, and 11 bases lay in between. CDR3 length: 15 residues. CDR1 MNHEY and CDR2 SVGEGT come from the germline V gene. CDR3 loop: CASSARGYSNQPQHF. CDR3 nucleotides: TGTGCCAGCAGTGCCCGAGGATATAGCAATCAGCCCCAGCATTTT.

The chain has TRBV5-4 and TRBJ1-1, with D perhaps matching TRBD1 (5 bases). Per germline, CDR1 SGHNT and CDR2 YYREEE (reference sequence). CDR3 length: 13 amino acids. V was trimmed by 5 bases and J by 10 bases, leaving 18 bases between them. CDR3 protein: CASSLDSDTGAFF. The CDR3, as DNA: TGTGCCAGCAGTCTAGACAGCGACACAGGAGCTTTCTTT.

The gene calls are TRBV5-1 and TRBJ2-1; 11 nucleotides align to TRBD2. Germline V gene sequence: CDR1 SGHRS, CDR2 YFSETQ. V was pared by 6 bases and J by 6 bases, with 8 bases of the junction left unmatched. This CDR3 is 15 amino acids long. In DNA form, the CDR3 reads TGCGCCAGCAACCAACTAGCGGGAGAGATCAATGAGCAGTTCTTC. It yields the protein CASNQLAGEINEQFF.

The chain is built from TRBV7-9 and TRBJ1-2; perhaps TRBD1 as D (6 bases). Looked up from germline, CDR1 is SEHNR and CDR2 is FQNEAQ (reference sequence). CDR3 length: 13 residues. With 5 bases removed from V and 8 bases from J, the gap between germline ends came to 15 bases. CDR3 residues: CASSDQGLAGYTF. CDR3 sequence (DNA): TGTGCCAGCAGCGACCAGGGGTTGGCGGGCTACACCTTC. The full variable domain, completed using reference TRBV7-9 and TRBJ1-2, is DTGVSQNPRHKITKRGQNVTFRCDPISEHNRLYWYRQTLGQGPEFLTYFQNEAQLEKSRLLSDRFSAERPKGSFSTLEIQRTEQGDSAMYLCASSDQGLAGYTFGSGTRLTVV.